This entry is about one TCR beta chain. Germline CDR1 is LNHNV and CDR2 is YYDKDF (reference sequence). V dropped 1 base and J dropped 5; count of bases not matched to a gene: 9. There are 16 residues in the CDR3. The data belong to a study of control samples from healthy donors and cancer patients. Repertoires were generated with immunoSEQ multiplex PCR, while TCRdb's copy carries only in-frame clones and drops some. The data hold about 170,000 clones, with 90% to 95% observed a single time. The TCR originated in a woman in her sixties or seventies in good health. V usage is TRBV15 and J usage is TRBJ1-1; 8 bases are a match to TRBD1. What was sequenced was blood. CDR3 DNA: TGTGCCACCAGCAGAGGGGGTTTCAGGGGGCGAACTGAAGCTTTCTTT. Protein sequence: CATSRGGFRGRTEAFF.